This note documents a single T cell receptor beta chain sequence. The data originate from a study of cytomegalovirus exposure and HLA in healthy donors. It was with 60 Vbeta and 13 Jbeta primers that the PCR ran. Only in-frame clones appear in the TCRdb table, and some are missing; sequencing was by immunoSEQ multiplex PCR. Here the sample table reports roughly 80,000 clones. The source is a woman younger than 45 in good health and CMV-seronegative. Sequencing used PBMCs.

DNA for the CDR3: TGTGCCTGGAGTGCCTCGCCGGGACAGGGGAGAACCTACGAGCAGTACTTC. Its translation: CAWSASPGQGRTYEQYF. The V call is TRBV30, the J call TRBJ2-7, with 10 bases that match TRBD1. V shed 1 base, J shed 2 bases, and the junction held 11 bases outside the gene matches. CDR3 length: 17 residues. Looked up from germline, CDR1 is GTSNPN and CDR2 is SVGIG (reference sequence).